This entry is about one T cell receptor (beta chain). What antigen it recognizes has not been identified. Per-base qualities were not stored, and no clone one base away is much larger. These data belong to a study of blood T cell repertoires in COVID-19 (TCRdb year 2020). Background on the whole study: Collaborator samples came from the United States, Italy and Spain and covered acute and convalescent phases of COVID-19. The sample metadata nearly always contained a de-identified subject ID, COVID-19 status, age in years and sex. Samples came from the ongoing ImmuneRACE study (first 160 participants) plus 1,254 subjects from 6 global collaborators. Subjects who had been exposed to COVID-19, were actively infected with it, or had recovered from it provided the deeply sampled blood TCRbeta repertoires that made up the dataset. HLA class I and class II types, where available, came from metadata supplied by the sample provider rather than from assay-based typing. The prospective study material was composed of cDNA or gDNA derived from T cells, B-cell-depleted T cells, or PBMCs. The repertoires were released in a freely available public database intended as a resource for research on the immune response to SARS-CoV-2. The research as a whole found: How much clinical and demographic metadata was included differed by source and by participant, and the metadata was provided uncurated.

The immunoSEQ Assay, a bias-controlled multiplex PCR, was used to amplify TCRbeta CDR3 regions from genomic DNA. The authors' pipeline ran thus. Nucleated cell counts per sample were estimated from amplification of reference gene primers within the assay. To quantify the absolute abundance of each unique TCRbeta CDR3 rearrangement, sequence reads were collapsed and filtered. Productive Simpson clonality was computed per sample as the square root of Simpson's diversity index over productive rearrangements. TCRdb limited this immuneACCESS table to in-frame rearrangements with V and J called. A share of clones is missing; checked studies link under half to unresolved V genes, and the rest is unexplained. The DNA gave D and trimming, while V, J and clone size come from that table. The table for this sample lists 25,000 to 30,000 clones; about 84% of them were counted only once. The ten largest make up more than 15% of the sample.

Each collaborating institution followed its own protocols to collect whole blood in K2EDTA tubes. For TCRbeta analysis, collaborator samples were shipped as frozen whole blood, as isolated PBMCs, or as DNA extracted from either sample type. The sequenced sample consisted of peripheral blood. This receptor was identified in a woman in her fifties or sixties with acute or convalescent COVID-19.

The DNA sequence is as follows: TGTGCCAGCAGTGGCCCGAGGGGGGGCTACAATGAGCAGTTCTTC. Its protein product is CASSGPRGGYNEQFF. This chain joins TRBV2 to TRBJ2-1; TRBD2 could be the D gene, as 7 bases match. Based on the germline V gene, the CDR1 and CDR2 sequences are SNHLY and FYNNEI. Reading from cysteine to phenylalanine, the CDR3 counts 15 amino acids. Only CDR3 DNA is held: 45 bases, read in frame from base 1. V lost 4 bases and J lost 3 bases; the stretch between them is 13 bases long.